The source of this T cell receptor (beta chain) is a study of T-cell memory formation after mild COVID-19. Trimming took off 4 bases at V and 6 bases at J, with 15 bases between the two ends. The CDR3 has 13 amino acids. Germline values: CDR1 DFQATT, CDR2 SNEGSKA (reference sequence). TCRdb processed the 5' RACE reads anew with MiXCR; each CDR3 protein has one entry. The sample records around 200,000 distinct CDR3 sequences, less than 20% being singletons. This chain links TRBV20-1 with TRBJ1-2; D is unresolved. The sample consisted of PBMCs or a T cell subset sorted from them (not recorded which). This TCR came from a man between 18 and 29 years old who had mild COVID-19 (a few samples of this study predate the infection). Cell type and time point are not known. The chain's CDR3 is CSAIPPKRDGYTF. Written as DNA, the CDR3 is TGCAGTGCTATTCCTCCGAAAAGAGATGGCTACACCTTC.